The next 7 T cell receptor beta chains were all read from a single sample in a study of blood T cell repertoires in COVID-19. The repertoire was sequenced with immunoSEQ multiplex PCR; TCRdb's copy has only in-frame clones and lacks some. The sample has 50,000 to 70,000 clones; 90% are singletons. The specimen was peripheral blood. These receptors were obtained from a human donor with active COVID-19. The donor label of this sample is uncertain.

The chain has TRBV29-1 and TRBJ1-2, with 9 bases fitting TRBD1. From germline, CDR1 is SQVTM and CDR2 ANQGSEA. The junction had 4 bases not matched to a gene; V was cut back by 3 bases and J by 5 bases. This CDR3 contains 13 residues. The CDR3 coding sequence is TGCAGCGTTGATATTGGGACAGGGTATGGCTACACCTTC. Translated: CSVDIGTGYGYTF.

Details on this clone: The germline gene is not matched at one end of the junction; a read error may be the cause. The gene calls are TRBV18 and TRBJ1-1, with no clear D. The CDR3 sequence is 15 residues long. CDR1 is KGHSH and CDR2 is LQKENI in the germline V gene. The CDR3 spells CASSPPQRLNTKAFF. CDR3 nucleotide sequence: TGTGCCAGCTCACCACCACAACGGCTGAACACTAAAGCTTTCTTT.

The V gene is TRBV7-3, the J gene TRBJ2-1; 8 nucleotides match TRBD2. There are 14 residues in the CDR3. Germline CDR1 SGHTA, CDR2 FQGTGA. The J segment lost 8 bases and the V segment lost 5 bases, leaving 8 bases of the junction unmatched. The CDR3 sequence: CASSPQRTSHEQFF. The CDR3 DNA sequence: TGTGCCAGCAGCCCACAGCGGACTAGCCATGAGCAGTTCTTC. Supplemented by reference TRBV7-3 and TRBJ2-1, the full variable domain reads GAGVSQTPSNKVTEKGKYVELRCDPISGHTALYWYRQSLGQGPEFLIYFQGTGAADDSGLPNDRFFAVRPEGSVSTLKIQRTERGDSAVYLCASSPQRTSHEQFFGPGTRLTVL.

This chain joins TRBV2 and TRBJ2-2; 8 nucleotides line up with TRBD1. Germline assignment: CDR1 SNHLY and CDR2 FYNNEI. The CDR3 sequence is 16 residues long. Trimming cost V 5 bases and J 5 bases; bases outside gene matches: 10. CDR3 loop: CASSPTGGVRTGELFF. In nucleotides, the CDR3 is TGTGCCAGCAGTCCCACAGGGGGAGTAAGGACCGGGGAGCTGTTTTTT.

This sequence joins TRBV19 and TRBJ1-6, with D unresolved. In germline, CDR1 is LNHDA, CDR2 SQIVND (reference sequence). V was shortened by 0 bases and J by 8 bases, with 8 bases between the two germline ends. The CDR3 spans 14 residues. CDR3 loop: CASSIEFGDSPLHF. The CDR3 DNA sequence: TGTGCCAGTAGTATAGAATTCGGGGATTCACCCCTCCACTTT.

V and J are TRBV18 and TRBJ1-2, with TRBD1 matching over 8 bases. This CDR3 contains 14 residues. Trimming cost V 4 bases and J 4 bases; bases outside gene matches: 5. Germline-derived CDR1 and CDR2 are KGHSH and LQKENI. DNA of the CDR3: TGTGCCAGCTCACTACCGGGACAGGTCTATGGCTACACCTTC. This codes for CASSLPGQVYGYTF.

This CDR3 is CASSFTSGYYNEQFF. The CDR3 nucleotides are TGCGCCAGCAGCTTTACTAGCGGCTACTACAATGAGCAGTTCTTC. The chain is built from TRBV5-1 and TRBJ2-1; 8 bases fit TRBD2. V lost 2 bases and J lost 3; bases outside the gene matches: 4. The CDR3 runs to 15 residues. The germline CDR1 and CDR2 sequences are SGHRS and YFSETQ.